This T cell receptor (beta chain) was sequenced in a study of blood T cell repertoires in COVID-19. Measured with immunoSEQ multiplex PCR; TCRdb has only the in-frame clones, and not every one. Of 430,000 or so clones listed, 85% to 90% are singletons. V was pared by 4 bases and J by 2 bases, with 4 bases of the junction left unmatched. The CDR3 runs 15 residues. Germline lookup yields CDR1 LNHNV and CDR2 YYDKDF (reference sequence). This chain connects TRBV15 to TRBJ2-7; 11 positions agree with TRBD1. Material for sequencing was PBMCs or T cells enriched from blood (not recorded which). This clonotype was sampled from a woman in her 40s who had recovered from COVID-19. The chain's CDR3 is CATSKRTGGTYEQYF. CDR3 nucleotides: TGTGCCACCAGCAAAAGGACAGGGGGCACCTACGAGCAGTACTTC.